Given below is one TCR beta chain in context. Germline trimming cut 5 bases from V and 1 base from J; bases unmatched to any gene: 10. The germline CDR1 and CDR2 sequences are SGHAT and FQNNGV. This CDR3 is built from 16 residues. The repertoire was sequenced with immunoSEQ multiplex PCR; TCRdb's copy has only in-frame clones and lacks some. The sample has roughly 2.2 million clones, about nine tenths seen once; the top ten hold approximately 0.41%. This entry comes from a study of shared clonotypes between healthy human individuals. The receptor was derived from a man between 18 and 35 years old in good health. Some clones in this sample may be carry-over from other donors' samples. Sequencing input: naive CD4+ T cells from PBMCs. The subset here: CD45RA+ positively selected. The rearrangement uses TRBV11-2 and TRBJ1-1, with 7 bases aligning to TRBD1. CDR3 protein: CASSPHGRGENTEAFF. The CDR3 region has the DNA TGTGCCAGCAGCCCCCATGGCAGGGGGGAGAACACTGAAGCTTTCTTT.